Listed here are 8 T cell receptor beta chains from one sample, sequenced in a study of identical twins. TCRdb ran MiXCR on the 5' RACE reads and lists one entry per CDR3 protein. The top ten clones hold under 2% of a sample with about 920,000 distinct CDR3 sequences, roughly 12% of them seen once. These data were also filed under a second study, of yellow fever vaccine responses in identical twins.

Sequencing was performed on PBMCs. These receptors all stem from a woman younger than 35 in good health.

The chain employs TRBV20-1 and TRBJ1-1; unclear D gene. CDR1 and CDR2 (germline): DFQATT, SNEGSKA (reference sequence). This CDR3 has 15 residues. V was cut by 0 bases and J by 4 bases, with 15 bases left in between. CDR3 DNA sequence: TGCAGTGCTAGAGAATATGAGGCCTTGGGCACTGAAGCTTTCTTT. It translates to CSAREYEALGTEAFF.

The rearrangement joins TRBV5-8 to TRBJ1-1; possibly TRBD1 for D (6 bases). This CDR3 is 16 amino acids long. The V gene lost 6 bases and the J gene lost 0 bases, with 18 bases spanning the gap. From germline, CDR1 is SGHTS and CDR2 YDEGEE. CDR3 coding DNA: TGTGCCAGCACCCTAGCTGGGGGCACCATGAACACTGAAGCTTTCTTT. Protein sequence: CASTLAGGTMNTEAFF.

The chain recombines TRBV2 with TRBJ2-1; D is unresolved. This CDR3 is built from 12 residues. Germline lookup yields CDR1 SNHLY and CDR2 FYNNEI. V lost 6 bases and J 9 bases, leaving 12 bases between the germline ends. DNA of the CDR3: TGTGCCAGCAGGGATAGCCGGAGTGAGCAGTTCTTC. Encoded protein: CASRDSRSEQFF.

This rearrangement joins TRBV20-1 to TRBJ2-1, with D perhaps TRBD1 or TRBD2 (5 bases each). Germline loops: CDR1 DFQATT, CDR2 SNEGSKA (reference sequence). The length of the CDR3 is 15 residues. V was shortened by 6 bases and J by 4 bases, with 19 bases between the two germline ends. CDR3 residues: CSARKRGGIYNEQFF. The CDR3 nucleotides are TGCAGTGCCCGAAAGAGGGGTGGTATTTACAATGAGCAGTTCTTC.

The CDR3: CASSLLAGGNTIYF. As DNA, the CDR3 is TGTGCCAGCAGTTTATTAGCGGGAGGAAACACCATATATTTT. The V call is TRBV12-3 or TRBV12-4, the J call TRBJ1-3; D gene uncertain. With 2 bases removed from V and 4 bases from J, the gap between germline ends came to 9 bases. The length of the CDR3 is 14 residues.

The chain couples TRBV19 to TRBJ2-1; 8 nucleotides agree with TRBD2. Unmatched junction bases numbered 10, after V lost 5 bases and J lost 7 bases. The CDR3 is 15 residues long. Germline CDR1 LNHDA, CDR2 SQIVND (reference sequence). DNA for the CDR3: TGTGCCAGTAGTCCTCGACTAGCGATTATGAATGAGCAGTTCTTC. Translated, it gives CASSPRLAIMNEQFF.

This clonotype was seen a few times. This chain links TRBV4-1 with TRBJ1-1; TRBD1 matches 9 bases. Per germline, CDR1 MGHRA and CDR2 YSYEKL. With V trimmed by 3 bases and J by 2 bases, 4 bases remained unmatched. The CDR3 consists of 15 residues. CDR3 region: CASSQDRGANTEAFF. The CDR3 coding sequence is TGCGCCAGCAGCCAGGACAGGGGAGCCAACACTGAAGCTTTCTTT.

The chain is built from TRBV3-1 and TRBJ1-3, with 7 bases identical to TRBD1. Germline CDR1 reads LGHDT; CDR2 reads YNNKEL (reference sequence). The CDR3 has 21 amino acids. Trimming took 0 bases from V and 0 from J; bases not matched to a gene: 17. CDR3 sequence (DNA): TGTGCCAGCAGCCAAGACTTTACCGGGACAGTTTTCGGTAGCTCTGGAAACACCATATATTTT. Translated, it gives CASSQDFTGTVFGSSGNTIYF.